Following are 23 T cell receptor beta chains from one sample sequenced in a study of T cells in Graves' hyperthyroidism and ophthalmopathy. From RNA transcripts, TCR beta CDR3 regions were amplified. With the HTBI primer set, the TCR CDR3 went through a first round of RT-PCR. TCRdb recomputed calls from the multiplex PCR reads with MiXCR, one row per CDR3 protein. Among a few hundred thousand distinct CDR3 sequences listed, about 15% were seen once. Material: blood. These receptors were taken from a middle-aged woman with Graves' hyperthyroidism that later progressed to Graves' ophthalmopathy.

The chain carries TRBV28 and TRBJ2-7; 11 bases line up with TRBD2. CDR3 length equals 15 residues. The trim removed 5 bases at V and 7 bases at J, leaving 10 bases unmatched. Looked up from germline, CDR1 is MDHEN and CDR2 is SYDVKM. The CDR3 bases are TGTGCCAGCAGTCTATTAGCGGGAGGGCCCCGGGAGCAGTACTTC. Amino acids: CASSLLAGGPREQYF.

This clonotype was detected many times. CDR3 residues: CSVESSGSSYNEQFF. The CDR3 DNA is TGCAGCGTTGAATCGTCGGGCAGCTCCTACAATGAGCAGTTCTTC. This chain connects TRBV29-1 to TRBJ2-1; D unclear. The CDR3 has 15 residues. V lost 2 bases to trimming and J lost 0 bases, with 11 bases between them. The germline V gene encodes CDR1 SQVTM and CDR2 ANQGSEA.

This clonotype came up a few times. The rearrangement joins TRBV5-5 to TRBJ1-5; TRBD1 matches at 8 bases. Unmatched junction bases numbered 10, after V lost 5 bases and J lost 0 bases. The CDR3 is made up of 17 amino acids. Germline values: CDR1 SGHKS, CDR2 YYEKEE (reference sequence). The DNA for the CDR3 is TGTGCCAGCAGTACTCGACAGGGGTCTAATAGCAATCAGCCCCAGCATTTT. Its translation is CASSTRQGSNSNQPQHF.

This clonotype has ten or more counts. CDR3 nucleotides: TGTGCCATCAGTGGGACTAGTGGGAGGGAGCAGTACTTC. Its translation: CAISGTSGREQYF. The J gene is TRBJ2-7, the V gene TRBV10-3; 7 bases are a match to TRBD2. The V gene's germline CDR1 is ENHRY and CDR2 SYGVKD. The V gene end was trimmed by 4 bases and the J gene end by 7 bases; junction bases not matched to a gene: 7. The CDR3 spans 13 residues.

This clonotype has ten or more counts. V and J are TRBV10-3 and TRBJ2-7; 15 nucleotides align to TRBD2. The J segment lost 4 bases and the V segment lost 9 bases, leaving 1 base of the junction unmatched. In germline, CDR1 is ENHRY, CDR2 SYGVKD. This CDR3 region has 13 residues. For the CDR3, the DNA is TGTGCCATTGGGACTAGCGGGAGGTACGAGCAGTACTTC. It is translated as CAIGTSGRYEQYF.

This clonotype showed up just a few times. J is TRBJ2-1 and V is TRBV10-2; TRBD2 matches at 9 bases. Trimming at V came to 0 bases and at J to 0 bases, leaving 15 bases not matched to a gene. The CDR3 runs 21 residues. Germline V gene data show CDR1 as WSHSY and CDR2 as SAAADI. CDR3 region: CASSESTGGGLATRSYNEQFF. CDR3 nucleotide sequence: TGCGCCAGCAGTGAGTCGACCGGGGGGGGACTAGCCACCCGCTCCTACAATGAGCAGTTCTTC.

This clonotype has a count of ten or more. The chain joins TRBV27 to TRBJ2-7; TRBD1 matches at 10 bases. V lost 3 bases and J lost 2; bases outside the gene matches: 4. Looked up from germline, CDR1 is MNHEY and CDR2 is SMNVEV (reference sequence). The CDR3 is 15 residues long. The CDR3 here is CASSFQGQGAYEQYF. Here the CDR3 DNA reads TGTGCCAGCAGTTTTCAAGGACAGGGGGCCTACGAGCAGTACTTC.

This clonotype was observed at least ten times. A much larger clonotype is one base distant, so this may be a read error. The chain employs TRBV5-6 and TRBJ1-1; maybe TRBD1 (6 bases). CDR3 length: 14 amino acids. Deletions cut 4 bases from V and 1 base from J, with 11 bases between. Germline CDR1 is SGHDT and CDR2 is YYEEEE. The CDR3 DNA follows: TGTGCCAGCAGCCCGGGACACCCGAACACTGAAGCTTTCTTT. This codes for CASSPGHPNTEAFF.

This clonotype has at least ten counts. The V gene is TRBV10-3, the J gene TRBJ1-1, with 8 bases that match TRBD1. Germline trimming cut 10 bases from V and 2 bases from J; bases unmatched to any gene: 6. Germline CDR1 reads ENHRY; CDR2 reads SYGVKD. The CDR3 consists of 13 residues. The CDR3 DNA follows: TGTGCCAGTGCGACAGGGGTAAACACTGAAGCTTTCTTT. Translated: CASATGVNTEAFF.

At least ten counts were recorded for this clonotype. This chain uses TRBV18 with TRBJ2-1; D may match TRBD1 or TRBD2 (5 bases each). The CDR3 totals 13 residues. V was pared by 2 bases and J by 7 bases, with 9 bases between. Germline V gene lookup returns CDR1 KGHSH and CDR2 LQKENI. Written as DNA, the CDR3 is TGTGCCAGCTCACCAGGGACCTCTAATGAGCAGTTCTTC. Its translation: CASSPGTSNEQFF.

The CDR3 here is CSARAIAGVDNEQFF. The CDR3 DNA reads as TGCAGTGCCAGGGCGATAGCGGGAGTGGACAATGAGCAGTTCTTC. V usage is TRBV20-1 and J usage is TRBJ2-1; 9 bases agree with TRBD2. The trim removed 6 bases at V and 5 bases at J, leaving 11 bases unmatched. CDR1 and CDR2 (germline): DFQATT, SNEGSKA (reference sequence). The CDR3 runs to 15 residues.

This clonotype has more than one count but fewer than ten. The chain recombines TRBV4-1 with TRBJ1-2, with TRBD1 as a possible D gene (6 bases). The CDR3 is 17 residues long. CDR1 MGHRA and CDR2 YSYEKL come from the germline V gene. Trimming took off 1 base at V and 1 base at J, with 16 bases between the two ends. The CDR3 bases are TGCGCCAGCAGCCAAGGCGGAGGGGGGGCTTTTAACTATGGCTACACCTTC. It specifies CASSQGGGGAFNYGYTF.

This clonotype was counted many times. The CDR3 spells CASSSLSGEQFF. In DNA form, the CDR3 reads TGTGCCAGCAGCTCTCTATCGGGTGAGCAGTTCTTC. The rearrangement joins TRBV9 to TRBJ2-1; D gene ambiguous. The CDR3 consists of 12 residues. The germline V gene encodes CDR1 SGDLS and CDR2 YYNGEE. V lost 4 bases, J lost 9 bases, and 11 bases lay in between.

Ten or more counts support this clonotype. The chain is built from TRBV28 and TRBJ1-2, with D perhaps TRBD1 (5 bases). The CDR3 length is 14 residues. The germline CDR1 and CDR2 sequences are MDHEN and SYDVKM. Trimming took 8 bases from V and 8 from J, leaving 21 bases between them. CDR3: CASSRVGAPGGYTF. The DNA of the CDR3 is TGTGCCAGCTCGAGGGTCGGGGCTCCGGGAGGCTACACCTTC.

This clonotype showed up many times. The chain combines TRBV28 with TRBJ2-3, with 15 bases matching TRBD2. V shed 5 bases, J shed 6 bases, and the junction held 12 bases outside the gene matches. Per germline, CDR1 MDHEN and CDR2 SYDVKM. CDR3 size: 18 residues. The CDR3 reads CASSLPKGLAGGGDTQYF. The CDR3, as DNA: TGTGCCAGCAGTCTCCCCAAGGGACTAGCGGGAGGAGGGGATACGCAGTATTTT. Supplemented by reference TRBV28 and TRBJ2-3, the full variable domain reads DVKVTQSSRYLVKRTGEKVFLECVQDMDHENMFWYRQDPGLGLRLIYFSYDVKMKEKGDIPEGYSVSREKKERFSLILESASTNQTSMYLCASSLPKGLAGGGDTQYFGPGTRLTVL.

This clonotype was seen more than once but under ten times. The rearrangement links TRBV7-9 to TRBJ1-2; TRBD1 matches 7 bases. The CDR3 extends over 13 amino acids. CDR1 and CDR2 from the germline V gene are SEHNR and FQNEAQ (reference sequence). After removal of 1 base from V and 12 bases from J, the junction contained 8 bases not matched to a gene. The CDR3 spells CASSLGATGQNTF. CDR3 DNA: TGTGCCAGCAGCTTAGGGGCGACAGGGCAGAACACCTTC. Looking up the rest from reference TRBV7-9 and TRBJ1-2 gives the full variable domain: DTGVSQNPRHKITKRGQNVTFRCDPISEHNRLYWYRQTLGQGPEFLTYFQNEAQLEKSRLLSDRFSAERPKGSFSTLEIQRTEQGDSAMYLCASSLGATGQNTFGSGTRLTVV.

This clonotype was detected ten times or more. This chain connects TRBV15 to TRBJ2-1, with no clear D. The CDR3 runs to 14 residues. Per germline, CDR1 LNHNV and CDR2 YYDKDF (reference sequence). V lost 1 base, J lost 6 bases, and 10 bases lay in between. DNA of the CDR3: TGTGCCACCAGCAGAGTTAAGTTTATCAATGAGCAGTTCTTC. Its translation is CATSRVKFINEQFF.

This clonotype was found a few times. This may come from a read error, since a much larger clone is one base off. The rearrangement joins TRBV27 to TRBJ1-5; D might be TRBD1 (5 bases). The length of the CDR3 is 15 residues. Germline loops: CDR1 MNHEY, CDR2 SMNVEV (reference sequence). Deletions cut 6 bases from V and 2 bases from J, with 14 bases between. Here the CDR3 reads CASRMAGSGNQPQHF. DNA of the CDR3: TGTGCCAGCAGAATGGCAGGGTCGGGCAATCAGCCCCAGCATTTT.

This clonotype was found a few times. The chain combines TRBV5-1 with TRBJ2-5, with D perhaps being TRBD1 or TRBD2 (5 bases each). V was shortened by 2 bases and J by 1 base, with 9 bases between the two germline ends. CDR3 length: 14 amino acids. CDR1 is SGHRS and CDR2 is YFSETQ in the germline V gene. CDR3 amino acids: CASSFGGSQETQYF. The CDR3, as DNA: TGCGCCAGCAGCTTTGGGGGTAGCCAAGAGACCCAGTACTTC.

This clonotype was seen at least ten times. The CDR3 is CASSLWGLDSNQPQHF. The CDR3 bases are TGCGCCAGCAGCCTTTGGGGGTTGGATAGCAATCAGCCCCAGCATTTT. The chain combines TRBV5-1 with TRBJ1-5; D might be TRBD1 (5 bases). The V gene lost 4 bases and the J gene lost 0 bases, with 14 bases spanning the gap. The CDR3 spans 16 residues. Looked up from germline, CDR1 is SGHRS and CDR2 is YFSETQ.

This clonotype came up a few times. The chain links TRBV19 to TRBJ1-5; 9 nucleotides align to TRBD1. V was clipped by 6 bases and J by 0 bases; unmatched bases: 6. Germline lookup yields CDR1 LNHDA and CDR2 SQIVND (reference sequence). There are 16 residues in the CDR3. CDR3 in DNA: TGTGCCAGTAGCCGACAGGGGGTCAGTAGCAATCAGCCCCAGCATTTT. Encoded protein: CASSRQGVSSNQPQHF.

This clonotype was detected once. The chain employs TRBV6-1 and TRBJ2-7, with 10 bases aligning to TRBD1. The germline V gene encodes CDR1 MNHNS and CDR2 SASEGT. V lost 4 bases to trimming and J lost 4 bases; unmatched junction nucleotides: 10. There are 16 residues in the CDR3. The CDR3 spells CASSVAGTGVVYEQYF. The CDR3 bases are TGTGCCAGCAGTGTAGCCGGGACAGGGGTCGTTTACGAGCAGTACTTC.

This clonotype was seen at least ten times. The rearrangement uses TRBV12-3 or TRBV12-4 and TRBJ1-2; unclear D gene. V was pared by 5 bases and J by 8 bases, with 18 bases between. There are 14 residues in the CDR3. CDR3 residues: CASSTVRERRGYTF. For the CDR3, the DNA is TGTGCCAGCAGTACGGTTCGTGAGCGGAGAGGCTACACCTTC.